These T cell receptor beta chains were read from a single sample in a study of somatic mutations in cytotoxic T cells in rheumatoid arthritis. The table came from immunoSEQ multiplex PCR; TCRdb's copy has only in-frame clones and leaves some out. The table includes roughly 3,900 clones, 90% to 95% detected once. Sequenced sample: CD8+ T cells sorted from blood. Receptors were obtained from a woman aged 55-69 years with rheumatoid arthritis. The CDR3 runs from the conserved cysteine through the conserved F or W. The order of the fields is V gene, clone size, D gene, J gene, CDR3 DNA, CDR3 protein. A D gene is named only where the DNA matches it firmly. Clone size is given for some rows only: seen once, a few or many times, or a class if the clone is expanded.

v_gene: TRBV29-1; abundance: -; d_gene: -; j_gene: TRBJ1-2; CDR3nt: TGCAGCGTCGCCCGGGAGGGACACTATGGCTACACCTTC; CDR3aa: CSVAREGHYGYTF
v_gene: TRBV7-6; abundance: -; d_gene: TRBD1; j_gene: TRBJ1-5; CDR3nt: TGTGCCAGCAGCTTAGAGGTGGTGGCAGGGGGCCGAGATCAGCCCCAGCATTTT; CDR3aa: CASSLEVVAGGRDQPQHF
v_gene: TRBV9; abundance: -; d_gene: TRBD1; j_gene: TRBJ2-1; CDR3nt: TGTGCCAGCCGACCGGGACAGGGGGACAATGAGCAGTTCTTC; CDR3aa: CASRPGQGDNEQFF
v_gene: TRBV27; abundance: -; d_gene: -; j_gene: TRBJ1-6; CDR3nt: TGTGCCAGCAGTCCCCGGGGGGCCCTTGCACCCCTCCACTTT; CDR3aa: CASSPRGALAPLHF
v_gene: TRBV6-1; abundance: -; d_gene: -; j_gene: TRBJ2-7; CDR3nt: TGTGCCAGCGGCGGGCTAGCGCCCGGGGAGCAGTACTTC; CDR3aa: CASGGLAPGEQYF
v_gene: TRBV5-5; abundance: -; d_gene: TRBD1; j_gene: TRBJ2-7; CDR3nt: TGTGCCAGCAGCTTAGGGGACAGAACCTACGAGCAGTACTTC; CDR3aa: CASSLGDRTYEQYF
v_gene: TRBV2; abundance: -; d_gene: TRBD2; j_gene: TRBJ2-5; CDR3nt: TGTGCCAGCAGTGAAAGGGCTAGCGGGGGAACTTTCGAAGAGACCCAGTACTTC; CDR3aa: CASSERASGGTFEETQYF
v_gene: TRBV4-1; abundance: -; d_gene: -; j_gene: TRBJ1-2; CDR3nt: TGCGCCAGCAGCCAGGGCCCGGGATACTATGGCTACACCTTC; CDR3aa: CASSQGPGYYGYTF
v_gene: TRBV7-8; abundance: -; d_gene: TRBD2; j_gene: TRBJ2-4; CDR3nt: TGTGCCAGCAGCCCGCGGGAGAGCGAAAACATTCAGTACTTC; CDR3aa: CASSPRESENIQYF
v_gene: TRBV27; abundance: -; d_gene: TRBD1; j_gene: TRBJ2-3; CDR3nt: TGTGCCAGCAGTTGGGACAGGGTCGGCACAGATACGCAGTATTTT; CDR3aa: CASSWDRVGTDTQYF
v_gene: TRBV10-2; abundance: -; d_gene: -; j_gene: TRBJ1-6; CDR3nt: TGCGCCAGCAGTGAGTCGTTGAGGTACTCACCCCTCCACTTT; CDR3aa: CASSESLRYSPLHF
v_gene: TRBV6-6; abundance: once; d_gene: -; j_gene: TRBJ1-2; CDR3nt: TGTGCCAGCAGTTACTCTAGTATCCTTATCTATGGCTACACCTTC; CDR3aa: CASSYSSILIYGYTF
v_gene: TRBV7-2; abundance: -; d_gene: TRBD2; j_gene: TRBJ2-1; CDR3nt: TGTGCCAGCAGCTTGGGACTAGCGCCAAGCTCCTACAATGAGCAGTTCTTC; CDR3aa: CASSLGLAPSSYNEQFF
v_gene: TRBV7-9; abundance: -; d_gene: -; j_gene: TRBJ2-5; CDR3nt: TGTGCCAGCAGCTCCGCTCTGGGGGGGCTGGAGACCCAGTACTTC; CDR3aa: CASSSALGGLETQYF
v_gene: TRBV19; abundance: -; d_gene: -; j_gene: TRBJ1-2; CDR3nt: TGTGCCAGTAGTTACCGGTCCACCTATGGCTACACCTTC; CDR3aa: CASSYRSTYGYTF
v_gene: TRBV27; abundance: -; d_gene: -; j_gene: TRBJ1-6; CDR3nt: TGTGCCAGCAGTTTATCGGGAGGCGGAACGAATTCCCCCCTCCACTTT; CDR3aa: CASSLSGGGTNSPLHF
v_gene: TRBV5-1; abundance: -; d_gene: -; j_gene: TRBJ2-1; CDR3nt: TGCGCCAGCAGCACTGGACTTGGCGGCTTTATATACAATGAGCAGTTCTTC; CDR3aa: CASSTGLGGFIYNEQFF
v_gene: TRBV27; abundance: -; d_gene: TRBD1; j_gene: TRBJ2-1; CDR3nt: TGTGCCAGCAGTACCTCCGGGACAGAAGAGTTCTTC; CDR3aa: CASSTSGTEEFF
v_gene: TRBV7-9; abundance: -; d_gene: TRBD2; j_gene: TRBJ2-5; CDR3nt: TGTGCCAGCAGCTCCCTACTTGTAGCGGGAGAATTAGAGACCCAGTACTTC; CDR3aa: CASSSLLVAGELETQYF
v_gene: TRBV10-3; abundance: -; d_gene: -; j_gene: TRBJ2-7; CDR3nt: TGTGCCATTAACCGGGAACCGAGCTCCTACGAGCAGTACTTC; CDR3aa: CAINREPSSYEQYF
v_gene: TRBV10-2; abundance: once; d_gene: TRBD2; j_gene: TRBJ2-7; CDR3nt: TGCGCCAGCAAAGGACTAGCGGGAGGAGAGCAGTACTTC; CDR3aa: CASKGLAGGEQYF
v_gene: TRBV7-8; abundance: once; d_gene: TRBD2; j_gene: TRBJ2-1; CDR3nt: TGTGCCAGCAGCTCCGGGACTAGCGGCTACAATGAGCAGTTCTTC; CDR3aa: CASSSGTSGYNEQFF
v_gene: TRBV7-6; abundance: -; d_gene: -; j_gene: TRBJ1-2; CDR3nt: TGTGCCAGCAGCCCAAGCCCGACACCGACAAGCTATGGCTACACCTTC; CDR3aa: CASSPSPTPTSYGYTF
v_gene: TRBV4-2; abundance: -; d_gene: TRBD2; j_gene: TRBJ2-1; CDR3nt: TGTGCCAGCAGCCAAAGGGGACTAGCGGGGGGCCCGGGGCCCTACAATGAGCAGTTCTTC; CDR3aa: CASSQRGLAGGPGPYNEQFF
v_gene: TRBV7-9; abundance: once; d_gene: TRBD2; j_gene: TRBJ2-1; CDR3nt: TGTGCCAGCAGCTTAGGAGCGGGGGTCTCCTACAATGAGCAGTTCTTC; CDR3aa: CASSLGAGVSYNEQFF
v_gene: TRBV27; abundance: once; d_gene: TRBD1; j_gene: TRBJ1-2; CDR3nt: TGTGCCAGCAGACCTGAATGGGACAGATTAGACTATGACTACACCTTC; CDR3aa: CASRPEWDRLDYDYTF
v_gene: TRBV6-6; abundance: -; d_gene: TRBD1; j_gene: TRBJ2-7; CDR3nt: TGTGCCAGTTTAGGTTACCGGGACAGGGGTGAAGTTGAGCAGTACTTC; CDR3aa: CASLGYRDRGEVEQYF
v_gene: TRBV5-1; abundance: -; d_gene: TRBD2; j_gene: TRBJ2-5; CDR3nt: TGCGCCAGCAGCTTAAGTAGCGGGGTAGAGACCCAGTACTTC; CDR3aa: CASSLSSGVETQYF
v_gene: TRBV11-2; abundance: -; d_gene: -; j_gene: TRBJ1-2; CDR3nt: TGTGCCAGCAGCTTAAACAGGAACTATGGCTACACCTTC; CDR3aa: CASSLNRNYGYTF
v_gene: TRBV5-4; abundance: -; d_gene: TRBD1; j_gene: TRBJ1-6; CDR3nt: TGTGCCAGCAGCTTGGCGGGACAGGGTTACTCACCCCTCCACTTT; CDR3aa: CASSLAGQGYSPLHF
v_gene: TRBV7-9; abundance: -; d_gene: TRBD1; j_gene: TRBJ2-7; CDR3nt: TGTGCCAGCAGCCCGACGACAGGGGTGGCCTACGAGCTGTACTTC; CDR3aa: CASSPTTGVAYELYF
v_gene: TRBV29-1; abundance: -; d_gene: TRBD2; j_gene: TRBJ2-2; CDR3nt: TGCAGCGTGGATCGCGGGAGGGCCGGCGGGGAGCTGTTTTTT; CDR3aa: CSVDRGRAGGELFF
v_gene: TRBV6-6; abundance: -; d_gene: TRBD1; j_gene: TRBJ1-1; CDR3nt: TGTGCCAGCACCAGACAGGGGACGAAGACTGAAGCTTTCTTT; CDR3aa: CASTRQGTKTEAFF
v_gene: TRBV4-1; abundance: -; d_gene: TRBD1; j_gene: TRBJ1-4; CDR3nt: TGCGCCAGCAGCCAAGATCCGGGACAGGGGATTGAAAAACTGTTTTTT; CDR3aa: CASSQDPGQGIEKLFF
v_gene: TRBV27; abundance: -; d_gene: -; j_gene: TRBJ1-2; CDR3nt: TGTGCCAGCAGTTTATCCGGGTATGGCTACACCTTC; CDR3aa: CASSLSGYGYTF
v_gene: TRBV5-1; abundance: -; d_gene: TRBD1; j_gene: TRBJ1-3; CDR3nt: TGCGCCAGCAGCTTCGGCCTTACAGGGGCAGGTTCTGGAAACACCATATATTTT; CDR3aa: CASSFGLTGAGSGNTIYF